This T cell receptor (beta chain) comes out of a study of T cell changes during pregnancy in multiple sclerosis. Trimming left V 5 bases short and J 3 bases short, with 10 bases between. The CDR3 totals 13 residues. Germline assignment: CDR1 MRHNA and CDR2 SNTAGT. Repertoires were generated with immunoSEQ multiplex PCR, while TCRdb's copy carries only in-frame clones and drops some. This sample yields about 49,000 clones, of which 90% are seen a single time; less than 6.5% belongs to the top ten. The receptor's source is a female donor in good health, enrolled as a control in a pregnancy study. V usage is TRBV6-4 and J usage is TRBJ1-1; D gene ambiguous. The source material was peripheral blood, sampled after pregnancy. Here the CDR3 reads CASSREVHTEAFF. DNA for the CDR3: TGTGCCAGCAGTCGGGAAGTTCACACTGAAGCTTTCTTT.